This T cell receptor beta chain was sequenced during a study of blood T cells in healthy people across ages. Peripheral blood was drawn, 7.5 to 10 milliliters per donor. Together with a sample-barcoded 5' primer, a J-beta primer mix was included in a second PCR lasting 7 to 11 cycles. TCRdb fed the 5' RACE reads into MiXCR, producing one record per CDR3 protein. Of roughly 700,000 distinct CDR3 sequences in the sample, 32% were seen once. The germline V and J ends were trimmed by 5 bases and 0 bases, with 15 bases remaining between them. Germline V gene data show CDR1 as MGHRA and CDR2 as YSYEKL. This CDR3 comprises 16 residues. This clonotype occurred many times. Its cognate antigen is unknown. Study-wide points: Percentage of naive T cells showed a strong correlation with TCR beta diversity.

V is TRBV4-1 and J is TRBJ2-3, with a possible D match to TRBD1 (6 bases). Sequenced material: blood. This receptor was taken from a woman older than 75 in good health. CDR3 DNA sequence: TGCGCCAGCAGCAGGGACAAGGATTCGAGCACAGATACGCAGTATTTT. It encodes CASSRDKDSSTDTQYF.